Sequencing of this T cell receptor (beta chain) was carried out in a study of blood T cell repertoires in COVID-19. About the research overall: The United States, Italy and Spain provided the acute and convalescent COVID-19 samples. T cells, B-cell-depleted T cells, or PBMCs supplied cDNA or gDNA.

Sequenced by immunoSEQ multiplex PCR; TCRdb stores in-frame clones only, minus some. This sample carries about 180,000 clones, 88% of them seen once, and the ten largest clones take more than 3.5%. The count of this clone is one. Input material: peripheral blood. This clonotype was sampled from a woman aged 25 to 39 with acute or convalescent COVID-19.

CDR3: CASSYGTSTGELFF. CDR3 in DNA: TGTGCCAGCAGTTACGGGACTAGCACCGGGGAGCTGTTTTTT. The chain has TRBV6-5 and TRBJ2-2, with 8 positions matching TRBD2. The trim removed 2 bases at V and 4 bases at J, leaving 0 bases unmatched. This CDR3 spans 14 amino acids. Germline lookup yields CDR1 MNHEY and CDR2 SVGAGI.